This T cell receptor beta chain was sequenced in a study of blood T cell repertoires in COVID-19 (dated by TCRdb to 2018 to 2021). Background for the entire study: The collaborator samples originated in the United States, Italy and Spain and spanned the acute and convalescent phases of COVID-19. The material from the prospective study consisted of cDNA or gDNA derived from T cells, B-cell-depleted T cells, or PBMCs. The dataset comprised deeply sampled blood TCRbeta repertoires from subjects exposed to, actively infected with, or recovered from COVID-19. The repertoires were made available in a free public database intended to serve as a resource for research on the immune response to SARS-CoV-2. The samples were drawn from two sources: the first 160 participants of the ongoing ImmuneRACE study, and 1,000 to 1,500 subjects contributed by 6 global collaborators. Sample metadata almost always included a de-identified subject ID, COVID-19 status, age in years and sex. HLA class I and class II types, where available, came from metadata supplied by the sample provider rather than from assay-based typing.

The immunoSEQ Assay, a bias-controlled multiplex PCR, was used to amplify TCRbeta CDR3 regions from genomic DNA. The study's own analysis went as follows. The number of nucleated cells in each sample was estimated by amplification of reference gene primers within the assay. To quantify the absolute abundance of each unique TCRbeta CDR3 rearrangement, sequence reads were collapsed and filtered. Productive Simpson clonality was computed per sample as the square root of Simpson's diversity index over productive rearrangements. Here the immuneACCESS table is served through TCRdb, limited to in-frame sequences with V and J called. Missing clones are a known gap in these copies; in checked studies unresolved V genes cover under half, and the rest lacks a known reason. The D gene and trimming were derived from the DNA, and the V and J assignments and clone size from that table. For this sample there are under 85,000 clones; approximately 82% appear just once. The top ten constitute just over 20% of the sample.

The collaborating institutions used their own protocols to collect whole blood in K2EDTA tubes. Collaborator samples were shipped for TCRbeta analysis as frozen whole blood, isolated PBMCs, or DNA extracted from either sample type. This clone was counted between two and nine times. The antigen this receptor binds is unknown. Per-base qualities were not stored, and no clone one base away is much larger. V gives up 0 bases and J gives up 7 bases, and the segment between their germline ends measures 16 bases. CDR1 KGHSH and CDR2 LQKENI were looked up in the germline V gene. The CDR3 measures 16 amino acids from cysteine to phenylalanine. The sequence is cut down to CDR3 DNA, 48 bases in frame from base 1. Points the paper makes about the study in general: How much clinical and demographic metadata was included differed by source and by participant, and the metadata was provided uncurated.

Sequenced: peripheral blood. The receptor chain draws on TRBV18 and TRBJ2-1; the D region possibly corresponds to TRBD2 (7 bases align). This clonotype was obtained from a human donor in a cohort sampled during active COVID-19. This receptor carries the CDR3 CASSPPSGGSWNEQFF. The nucleotide sequence is TGTGCCAGCTCACCACCGTCGGGGGGCTCATGGAATGAGCAGTTCTTC.